This TCR beta chain was captured in a study of blood T cell repertoires in COVID-19. Under the authors' procedure: Quantification of nucleated cells was approximated via reference gene primer amplification. Some clones are missing from TCRdb's copy, which holds only in-frame ones; the method was immunoSEQ multiplex PCR. The DNA gave D and trimming, while V, J and clone size come from that table. This sample has about 58,000 clones, with roughly 77% found just once. This clone has only one observation. Seattle-derived patients entered the study during active infection and were followed longitudinally. The germline gives CDR1 LGHNA, CDR2 YNFKEQ. The CDR3 runs to 14 residues. The germline V and J ends were trimmed by 1 base and 8 bases, with 12 bases remaining between them.

Sequencing used peripheral blood. The chain has TRBV4-2 and TRBJ2-1; possible D gene TRBD1, 5 bases. The receptor's source is a man in his 60s with COVID-19, enrolled during active disease. The CDR3 spells CASSQALPRDEQFF. CDR3 DNA: TGTGCCAGCAGCCAAGCTTTGCCCAGGGATGAGCAGTTCTTC.